This TCR beta chain was recovered during a study of T cell repertoires in cytomegalovirus infection. TCRdb used MiXCR to reprocess the reads, holding one entry per CDR3 protein. This table has about 89,000 distinct CDR3 sequences, approximately 30% appearing once. As concerns this clonotype: The antigen is not known.

The TCR originated in a human donor in good health (CMV status not recorded). Some clones in this sample may be carry-over from other donors' samples. The source material was CD8+ T cells from cultured PBMCs, sampled from culture after CMV antigen stimulation.

CDR3 region: CASSSLSGGYEQYF. The CDR3 coding sequence is TGTGCCAGCAGTTCTCTTAGCGGGGGGTACGAGCAGTACTTC. This sequence joins TRBV6-5 and TRBJ2-7, with 10 bases identical to TRBD2. CDR3 length: 14 residues. J was trimmed by 4 bases and V by 4 bases; bases with no gene match: 4. CDR1 is MNHEY, CDR2 SVGAGI, per germline.